This paragraph covers one T cell receptor (beta chain) sequence. Antigen unknown. For TCR, cDNA came from 5'RACE template switching, which added a universal primer site and UMIs. From the 5' RACE reads, TCRdb called clonotypes with MiXCR, one entry per CDR3 protein. Of 510,000 or so distinct CDR3 sequences in the sample, 15% to 20% are singletons; the top ten hold 13% to 15%. Germline V CDR1 and CDR2: MNHEY, SVGEGT. The V and J ends lost 6 bases and 1 base respectively, with 19 bases between them. CDR3 length: 17 residues. This entry is derived from a study of T cells after yellow fever vaccination. Whole-study results and caveats: By day 5 rather than day 15, the secondary response had peaked, though it was weaker.

The sequencing here drew on PBMCs, taken 15 days after the yellow fever booster vaccination. The chain combines TRBV6-2 or TRBV6-3 with TRBJ1-5; D is ambiguous. This clonotype was sampled from a young man who received the YFV17D yellow fever vaccine. The CDR3 nucleotides are TGTGCCAGCAGCACGCTCGGTGGTTTTATGAGCAATCAGCCCCAGCATTTT. This gives the protein CASSTLGGFMSNQPQHF.